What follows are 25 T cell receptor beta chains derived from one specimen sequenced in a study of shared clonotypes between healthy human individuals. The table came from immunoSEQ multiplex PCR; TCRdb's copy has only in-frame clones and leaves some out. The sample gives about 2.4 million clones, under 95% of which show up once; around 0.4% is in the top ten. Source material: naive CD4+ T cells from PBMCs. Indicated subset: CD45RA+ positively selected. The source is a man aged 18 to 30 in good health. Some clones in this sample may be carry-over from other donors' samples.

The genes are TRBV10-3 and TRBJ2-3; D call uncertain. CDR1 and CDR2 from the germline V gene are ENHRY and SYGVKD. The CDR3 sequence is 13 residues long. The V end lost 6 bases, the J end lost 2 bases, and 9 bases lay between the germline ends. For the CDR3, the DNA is TGTGCCATCAGGTACGGAGCCACAGATACGCAGTATTTT. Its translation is CAIRYGATDTQYF.

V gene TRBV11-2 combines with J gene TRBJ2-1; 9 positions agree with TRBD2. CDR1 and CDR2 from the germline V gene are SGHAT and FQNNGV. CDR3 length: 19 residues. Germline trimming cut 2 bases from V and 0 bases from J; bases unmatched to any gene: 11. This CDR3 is CASSLFVGGRVPSYNEQFF. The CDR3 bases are TGTGCCAGCAGCTTATTCGTAGGCGGGAGGGTTCCCTCCTACAATGAGCAGTTCTTC.

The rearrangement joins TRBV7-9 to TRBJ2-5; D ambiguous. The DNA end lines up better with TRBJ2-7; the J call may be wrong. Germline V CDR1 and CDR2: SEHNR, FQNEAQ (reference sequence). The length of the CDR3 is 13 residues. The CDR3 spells CASTNRGAYEQYF. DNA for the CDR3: TGTGCCAGCACCAATAGAGGTGCCTACGAGCAGTACTTC.

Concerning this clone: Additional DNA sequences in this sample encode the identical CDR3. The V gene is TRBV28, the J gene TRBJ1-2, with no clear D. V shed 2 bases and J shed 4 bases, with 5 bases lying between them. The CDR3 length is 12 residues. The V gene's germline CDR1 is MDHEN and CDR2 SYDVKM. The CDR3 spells CASSLQSYGYTF. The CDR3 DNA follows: TGTGCCAGCAGTTTACAGAGCTATGGCTACACCTTC.

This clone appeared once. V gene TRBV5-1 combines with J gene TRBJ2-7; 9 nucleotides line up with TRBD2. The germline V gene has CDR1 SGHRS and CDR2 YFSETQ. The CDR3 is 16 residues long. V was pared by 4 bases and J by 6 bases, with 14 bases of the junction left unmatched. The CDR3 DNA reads TGCGCCAGCAGCCCGGACCTAGCGGGACCTGTTTCCGAGCAGTACTTC. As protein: CASSPDLAGPVSEQYF. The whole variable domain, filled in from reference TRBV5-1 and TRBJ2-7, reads KAGVTQTPRYLIKTRGQQVTLSCSPISGHRSVSWYQQTPGQGLQFLFEYFSETQRNKGNFPGRFSGRQFSNSRSEMNVSTLELGDSALYLCASSPDLAGPVSEQYFGPGTRLTVT.

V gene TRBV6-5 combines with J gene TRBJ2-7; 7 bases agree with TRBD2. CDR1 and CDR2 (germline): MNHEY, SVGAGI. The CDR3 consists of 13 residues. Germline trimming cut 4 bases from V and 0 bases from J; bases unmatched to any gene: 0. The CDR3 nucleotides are TGTGCCAGCAGTTGGACTAGCTCCTACGAGCAGTACTTC. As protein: CASSWTSSYEQYF.

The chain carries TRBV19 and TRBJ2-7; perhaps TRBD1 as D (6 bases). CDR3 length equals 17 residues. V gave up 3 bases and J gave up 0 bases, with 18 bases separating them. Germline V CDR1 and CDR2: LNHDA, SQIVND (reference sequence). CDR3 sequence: CASSITGPVPFSYEQYF. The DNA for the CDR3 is TGTGCCAGTAGTATCACAGGGCCCGTCCCTTTCTCCTACGAGCAGTACTTC.

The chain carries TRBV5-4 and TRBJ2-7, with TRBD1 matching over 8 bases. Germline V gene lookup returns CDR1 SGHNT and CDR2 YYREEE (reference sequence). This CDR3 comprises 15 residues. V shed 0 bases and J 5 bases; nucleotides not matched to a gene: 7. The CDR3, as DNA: TGTGCCAGCAGCTTGGGATCGGGGACAGGTAACGAGCAGTACTTC. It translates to CASSLGSGTGNEQYF. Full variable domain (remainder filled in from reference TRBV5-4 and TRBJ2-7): ETGVTQSPTHLIKTRGQQVTLRCSSQSGHNTVSWYQQALGQGPQFIFQYYREEENGRGNFPPRFSGLQFPNYSSELNVNALELDDSALYLCASSLGSGTGNEQYFGPGTRLTVT.

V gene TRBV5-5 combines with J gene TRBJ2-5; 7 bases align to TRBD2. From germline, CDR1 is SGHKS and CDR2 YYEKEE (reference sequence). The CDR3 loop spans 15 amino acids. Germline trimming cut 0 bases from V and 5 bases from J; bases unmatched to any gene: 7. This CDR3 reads CASSLAGGSGETQYF. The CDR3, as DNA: TGTGCCAGCAGCTTGGCGGGCGGGAGCGGGGAGACCCAGTACTTC.

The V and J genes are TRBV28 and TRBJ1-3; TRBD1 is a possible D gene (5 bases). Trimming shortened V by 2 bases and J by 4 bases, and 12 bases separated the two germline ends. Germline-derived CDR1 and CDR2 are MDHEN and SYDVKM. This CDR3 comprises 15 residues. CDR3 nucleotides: TGTGCCAGCAGTTTAGACAGCCTCGGCGGAAACACCATATATTTT. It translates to CASSLDSLGGNTIYF.

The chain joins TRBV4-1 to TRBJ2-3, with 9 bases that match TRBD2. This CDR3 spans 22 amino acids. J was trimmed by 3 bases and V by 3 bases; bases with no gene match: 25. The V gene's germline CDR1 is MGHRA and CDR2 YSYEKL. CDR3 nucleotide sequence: TGCGCCAGCAGCCACTTAGCCGGGAGGGGGCTAATAGCGGGAGATGTTACAGATACGCAGTATTTT. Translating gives CASSHLAGRGLIAGDVTDTQYF.

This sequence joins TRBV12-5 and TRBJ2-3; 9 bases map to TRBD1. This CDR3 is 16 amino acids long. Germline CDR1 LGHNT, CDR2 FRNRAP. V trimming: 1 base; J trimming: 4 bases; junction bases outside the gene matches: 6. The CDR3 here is CASGLADRGSADTQYF. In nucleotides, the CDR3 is TGTGCTAGTGGTTTGGCGGACAGGGGATCCGCAGATACGCAGTATTTT.

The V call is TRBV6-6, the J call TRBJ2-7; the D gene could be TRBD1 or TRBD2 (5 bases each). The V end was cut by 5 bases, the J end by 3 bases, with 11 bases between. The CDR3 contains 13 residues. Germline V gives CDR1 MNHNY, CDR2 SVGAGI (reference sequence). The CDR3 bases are TGTGCCAGCAGTCGAGGGACCAACTACGAGCAGTACTTC. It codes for CASSRGTNYEQYF.

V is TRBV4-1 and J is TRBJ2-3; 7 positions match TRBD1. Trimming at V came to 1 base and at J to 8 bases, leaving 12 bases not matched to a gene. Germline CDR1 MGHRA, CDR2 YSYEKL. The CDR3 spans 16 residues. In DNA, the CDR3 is TGCGCCAGCAGCCAAGTACAGGGGCGCCAACGCCTTACGCAGTATTTT. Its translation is CASSQVQGRQRLTQYF.

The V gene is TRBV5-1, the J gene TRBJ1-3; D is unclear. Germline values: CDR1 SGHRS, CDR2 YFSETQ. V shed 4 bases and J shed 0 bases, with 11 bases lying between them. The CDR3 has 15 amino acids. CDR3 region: CASSPGLISGNTIYF. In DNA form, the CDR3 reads TGCGCCAGCAGCCCTGGACTCATCTCTGGAAACACCATATATTTT.

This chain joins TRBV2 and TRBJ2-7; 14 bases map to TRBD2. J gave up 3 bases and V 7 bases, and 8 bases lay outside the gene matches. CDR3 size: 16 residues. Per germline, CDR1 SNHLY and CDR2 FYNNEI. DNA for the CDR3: TGTGCCAGCAAGACCGGGGGGACTAGCGGGAGCTACGAGCAGTACTTC. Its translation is CASKTGGTSGSYEQYF.

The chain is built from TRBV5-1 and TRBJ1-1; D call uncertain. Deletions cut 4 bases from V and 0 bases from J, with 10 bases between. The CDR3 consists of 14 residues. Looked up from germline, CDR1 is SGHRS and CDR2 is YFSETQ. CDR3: CASSPWELNTEAFF. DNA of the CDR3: TGCGCCAGCAGCCCTTGGGAACTGAACACTGAAGCTTTCTTT.

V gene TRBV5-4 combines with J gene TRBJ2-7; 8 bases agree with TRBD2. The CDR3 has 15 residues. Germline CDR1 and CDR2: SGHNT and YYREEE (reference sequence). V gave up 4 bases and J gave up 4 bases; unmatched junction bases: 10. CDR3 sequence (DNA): TGTGCCAGCAGCCCTGGAGCGGGAGCAGAGTACGAGCAGTACTTC. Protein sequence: CASSPGAGAEYEQYF.

CDR3 loop: CASSPVTEAFF. The CDR3 DNA reads as TGTGCCAGCAGCCCAGTGACTGAAGCTTTCTTT. This rearrangement joins TRBV9 to TRBJ1-1; D gene uncertain. V lost 4 bases and J lost 5, with 6 bases in between. Looked up from germline, CDR1 is SGDLS and CDR2 is YYNGEE. There are 11 residues in the CDR3.

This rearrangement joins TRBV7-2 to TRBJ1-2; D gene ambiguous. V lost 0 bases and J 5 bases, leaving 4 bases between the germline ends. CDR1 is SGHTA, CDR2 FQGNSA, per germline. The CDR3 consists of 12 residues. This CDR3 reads CASSLAVYGYTF. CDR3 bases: TGTGCCAGCAGCTTAGCAGTGTATGGCTACACCTTC.

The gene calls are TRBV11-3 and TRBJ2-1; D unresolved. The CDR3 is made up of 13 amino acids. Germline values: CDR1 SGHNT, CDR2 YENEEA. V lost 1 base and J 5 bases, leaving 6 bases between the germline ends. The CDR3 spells CASSLAANNEQFF. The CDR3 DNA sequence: TGTGCCAGCAGCTTAGCGGCGAACAATGAGCAGTTCTTC.

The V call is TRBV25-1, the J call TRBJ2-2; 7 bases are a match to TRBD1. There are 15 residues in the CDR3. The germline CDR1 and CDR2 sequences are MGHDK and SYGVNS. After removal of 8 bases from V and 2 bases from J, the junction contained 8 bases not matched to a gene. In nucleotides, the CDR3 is TGTGCCAGCGGCCGGGCAGGGGGAAACACCGGGGAGCTGTTTTTT. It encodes CASGRAGGNTGELFF.

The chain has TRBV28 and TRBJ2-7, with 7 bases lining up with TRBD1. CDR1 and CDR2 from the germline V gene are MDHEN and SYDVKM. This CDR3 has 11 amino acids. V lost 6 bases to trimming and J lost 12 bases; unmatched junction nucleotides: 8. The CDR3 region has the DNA TGTGCCAGCAGCTCAAGGGACAGACCGTACTTC. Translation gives CASSSRDRPYF.

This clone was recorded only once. CDR3: CASSLDRANTEAFF. DNA of the CDR3: TGTGCCAGCAGCTTAGACAGGGCAAACACTGAAGCTTTCTTT. The chain has TRBV5-7 and TRBJ1-1; 7 bases line up with TRBD1. TRBV5-7 is labeled an ORF, and its function is uncertain. The CDR3 contains 14 residues. The V gene end was trimmed by 2 bases and the J gene end by 2 bases; junction bases not matched to a gene: 3.

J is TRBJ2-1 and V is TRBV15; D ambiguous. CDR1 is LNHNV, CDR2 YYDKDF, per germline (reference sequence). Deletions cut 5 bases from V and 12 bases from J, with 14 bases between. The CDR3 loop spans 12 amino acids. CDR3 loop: CATSGLRQWQFF. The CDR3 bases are TGTGCCACCAGCGGTCTCAGGCAATGGCAGTTCTTC.